Shown below are 28 T cell receptor beta chains from a single sample sequenced in a study of CD8 T cells in Susac syndrome. The RNA input was roughly 0.45 to 1 ug, and it was reverse transcribed with random hexamers. TCRdb reanalysed the immunoSEQ multiplex PCR reads using MiXCR and keeps one entry per CDR3 protein. Of roughly 130,000 distinct CDR3 sequences in the sample, 90% to 95% are singletons; the top ten hold 0.12%. The sequencing sample was made of CD4+ T cells from PBMCs. All receptors derive from a human donor in good health.

V usage is TRBV29-1 and J usage is TRBJ2-7; 7 bases map to TRBD2. CDR3 length: 11 residues. Unmatched junction bases numbered 4, after V lost 4 bases and J lost 7 bases. Germline V gene lookup returns CDR1 SQVTM and CDR2 ANQGSEA. The CDR3 spells CSVAWGGEQYF. CDR3 nucleotide sequence: TGCAGCGTTGCTTGGGGGGGTGAGCAGTACTTC.

V is TRBV5-6 and J is TRBJ2-5; TRBD1 agrees at 7 bases. Looked up from germline, CDR1 is SGHDT and CDR2 is YYEEEE. V shed 1 base and J 1 base; nucleotides not matched to a gene: 7. This CDR3 contains 16 residues. The CDR3: CASSLTHRGTQETQYF. The DNA for the CDR3 is TGTGCCAGCAGCTTGACCCACAGGGGTACCCAAGAGACCCAGTACTTC.

The chain is built from TRBV3-1 and TRBJ2-2; the D gene could be TRBD1 or TRBD2 (5 bases each). Trimming removed 4 bases at V and 7 bases at J, with 10 bases between. This CDR3 has 13 amino acids. Germline values: CDR1 LGHDT, CDR2 YNNKEL (reference sequence). The CDR3 DNA reads TGTGCCAGCAGCCGAGGGGACGGCGGGGAGCTGTTTTTT. It is translated as CASSRGDGGELFF.

This chain connects TRBV5-1 to TRBJ2-1; 10 positions agree with TRBD2. CDR1 SGHRS and CDR2 YFSETQ come from the germline V gene. This CDR3 comprises 14 residues. Trimming took 5 bases from V and 2 from J; bases not matched to a gene: 1. The CDR3 DNA follows: TGCGCCAGCAGGCTAGCGGGAGCCTACAATGAGCAGTTCTTC. Its protein is CASRLAGAYNEQFF.

The J gene is TRBJ2-2, the V gene TRBV6-4; possibly TRBD1 for D (5 bases). The V gene's germline CDR1 is MRHNA and CDR2 SNTAGT. CDR3 size: 13 residues. V was pared by 4 bases and J by 6 bases, with 9 bases between. DNA for the CDR3: TGTGCCAGCAGTGTTGGACACGCCGGGGAGCTGTTTTTT. The encoded protein is CASSVGHAGELFF.

The rearrangement uses TRBV15 and TRBJ2-7; D unresolved. V was clipped by 2 bases and J by 0 bases, with 11 bases between them. The CDR3 runs 15 residues. Germline CDR1 LNHNV, CDR2 YYDKDF (reference sequence). CDR3 loop: CATSRSTSSSYEQYF. DNA for the CDR3: TGTGCCACCAGCAGATCGACTTCCAGCTCCTACGAGCAGTACTTC.

The chain uses TRBV5-6 and TRBJ1-2; the D gene is possibly TRBD1 (5 bases). The germline V gene has CDR1 SGHDT and CDR2 YYEEEE. V lost 5 bases, J lost 0 bases, and 20 bases lay in between. This CDR3 is built from 17 residues. This chain's CDR3 is CASRRYSPEGANYGYTF. The DNA of the CDR3 is TGTGCCAGCAGACGGTACAGTCCCGAAGGGGCTAACTATGGCTACACCTTC.

V is TRBV20-1 and J is TRBJ2-5; no definite D call. Trimming left V 7 bases short and J 5 bases short, with 14 bases between. The germline V gene encodes CDR1 DFQATT and CDR2 SNEGSKA (reference sequence). CDR3 size: 12 residues. The CDR3 sequence: CSGVGPPETQYF. The CDR3 DNA reads as TGCAGTGGGGTCGGTCCTCCCGAGACCCAGTACTTC.

The V gene is TRBV9, the J gene TRBJ1-4, with D maybe TRBD1 (6 bases). The V gene lost 1 base and the J gene lost 5 bases, with 15 bases spanning the gap. The CDR3 has 16 residues. CDR1 is SGDLS, CDR2 YYNGEE, per germline. CDR3 amino acids: CASSVSSGHPNEKLFF. DNA for the CDR3: TGTGCCAGCAGCGTATCCTCGGGACACCCCAATGAAAAACTGTTTTTT.

V and J are TRBV7-6 and TRBJ2-7; the D call may be TRBD1 or TRBD2 (5 bases each). Germline V gives CDR1 SGHVS, CDR2 FNYEAQ. There are 18 residues in the CDR3. V was trimmed by 5 bases and J by 0 bases, leaving 23 bases between them. The CDR3 loop reads CASSPSTSGTAPSYEQYF. In DNA, the CDR3 is TGTGCCAGCAGCCCTTCGACCTCCGGGACCGCGCCCTCCTACGAGCAGTACTTC.

This clonotype was picked up one time. The rearrangement links TRBV30 to TRBJ2-1, with 12 nucleotides matching TRBD2. The CDR3 covers 15 residues. The trim removed 4 bases at V and 10 bases at J, leaving 11 bases unmatched. Germline assignment: CDR1 GTSNPN and CDR2 SVGIG (reference sequence). CDR3 region: CAWTATSGSFREQFF. The CDR3 nucleotides are TGTGCCTGGACCGCGACTAGCGGGAGTTTTCGGGAGCAGTTCTTC.

J is TRBJ2-7 and V is TRBV19; D call uncertain. The V gene lost 7 bases and the J gene lost 2 bases, with 9 bases spanning the gap. The CDR3 totals 12 residues. Germline assignment: CDR1 LNHDA and CDR2 SQIVND (reference sequence). The DNA for the CDR3 is TGTGCCAGTATGGGCAAGCCCTACGAGCAGTACTTC. Protein product: CASMGKPYEQYF.

Here the CDR3 DNA reads TGTGCCAGTAGCGTGTCCGGGACAGGGAGCTACGAGCAGTACTTC. Its translation: CASSVSGTGSYEQYF. The chain combines TRBV19 with TRBJ2-7, with 9 bases lining up with TRBD1. Losses at the gene ends were 6 bases for V and 3 bases for J; bases not matched to a gene: 9. CDR3 length: 15 residues. Germline V gene data show CDR1 as LNHDA and CDR2 as SQIVND (reference sequence).

This sequence joins TRBV18 and TRBJ2-1; the match to TRBD2 covers 9 bases. Germline V gene data show CDR1 as KGHSH and CDR2 as LQKENI. After removal of 0 bases from V and 6 bases from J, the junction contained 9 bases not matched to a gene. This CDR3 is 17 amino acids long. The CDR3 nucleotides are TGTGCCAGCTCACCACCGGGTGTCGCGGGAGGGAGCAATGAGCAGTTCTTC. Protein product: CASSPPGVAGGSNEQFF.

The chain has TRBV5-1 and TRBJ2-5; 10 bases align to TRBD1. V trimming: 7 bases; J trimming: 4 bases; junction bases outside the gene matches: 10. Germline assignment: CDR1 SGHRS and CDR2 YFSETQ. This CDR3 spans 15 amino acids. CDR3 coding DNA: TGCGCCAGCGGGGGACAGGGGAAAGGAGGAGAGACCCAGTACTTC. Translating it yields CASGGQGKGGETQYF.

The CDR3 region has the DNA TGTGCCAGCAGTTTATCGGACAGGTTTGGCTACACCTTC. Translation: CASSLSDRFGYTF. This chain uses TRBV27 with TRBJ1-2, with 7 bases that match TRBD1. The CDR3 consists of 13 residues. Germline CDR1 and CDR2: MNHEY and SMNVEV (reference sequence). V gave up 0 bases and J gave up 7 bases; unmatched junction bases: 2.

J is TRBJ2-7 and V is TRBV6-1; a possible D gene is TRBD1 (6 bases). The CDR3 is 15 amino acids. The germline gives CDR1 MNHNS, CDR2 SASEGT. Trimming left V 6 bases short and J 0 bases short, with 15 bases between. For the CDR3, the DNA is TGTGCCAGCAGCCAGGACAGATTTTTCTCCTACGAGCAGTACTTC. It translates to CASSQDRFFSYEQYF.

The rearrangement links TRBV29-1 to TRBJ2-1, with 14 nucleotides matching TRBD2. V lost 0 bases to trimming and J lost 4 bases; unmatched junction nucleotides: 5. The germline V gene has CDR1 SQVTM and CDR2 ANQGSEA. CDR3 size: 17 residues. The CDR3 DNA sequence: TGCAGCGTTGAAGATCTTGGGACTAGCGGGAGTTACAATGAGCAGTTCTTC. It codes for CSVEDLGTSGSYNEQFF.

The V call is TRBV5-4, the J call TRBJ2-1; TRBD1 is a possible D gene (5 bases). The V gene's germline CDR1 is SGHNT and CDR2 YYREEE (reference sequence). This CDR3 region has 13 residues. V lost 5 bases and J 6 bases, leaving 12 bases between the germline ends. The CDR3 DNA reads TGTGCCAGCAGTTCTGACAGAGCCAATGAGCAGTTCTTC. This codes for CASSSDRANEQFF.

The chain uses TRBV7-9 and TRBJ1-1; D unclear. The V end lost 0 bases, the J end lost 3 bases, and 5 bases lay between the germline ends. CDR1 and CDR2 from the germline V gene are SEHNR and FQNEAQ (reference sequence). The CDR3 runs 13 residues. CDR3 bases: TGTGCCAGCAGCTTAGCCGGCGACACTGAAGCTTTCTTT. The encoded protein is CASSLAGDTEAFF.

V is TRBV5-1 and J is TRBJ2-3, with 7 positions matching TRBD2. V lost 0 bases and J lost 6; bases outside the gene matches: 10. The CDR3 length is 16 residues. CDR1 and CDR2 (germline): SGHRS, YFSETQ. Here the CDR3 DNA reads TGCGCCAGCAGCTTGGAAGCGGGGCTTCGTTCGGATACGCAGTATTTT. Its translation is CASSLEAGLRSDTQYF.

V and J are TRBV7-2 and TRBJ2-3; 9 bases line up with TRBD1. Germline CDR1 reads SGHTA; CDR2 reads FQGNSA. Germline trimming cut 4 bases from V and 4 bases from J; bases unmatched to any gene: 9. This CDR3 contains 16 residues. CDR3 nucleotides: TGTGCCAGCAGCTATGCCGGGACAGGGTCCGCAGATACGCAGTATTTT. It is translated as CASSYAGTGSADTQYF.

The V call is TRBV29-1, the J call TRBJ1-2; TRBD1 matches at 9 bases. The germline V gene encodes CDR1 SQVTM and CDR2 ANQGSEA. With V trimmed by 6 bases and J by 4 bases, 6 bases remained unmatched. The CDR3 extends over 13 amino acids. As DNA, the CDR3 is TGCAGCGTCGCCGAGGGACAGGGCTATGGCTACACCTTC. Translated: CSVAEGQGYGYTF.

This CDR3 is CASTEGTVSNQPQHF. The CDR3 bases are TGTGCCAGCACCGAAGGGACAGTGAGCAATCAGCCCCAGCATTTT. The rearrangement links TRBV2 to TRBJ1-5, with 7 bases fitting TRBD1. Germline V gene data show CDR1 as SNHLY and CDR2 as FYNNEI. The CDR3 runs 15 residues. The J segment lost 1 base and the V segment lost 7 bases, leaving 7 bases of the junction unmatched.

This clonotype was counted a single time. V gene TRBV30 combines with J gene TRBJ2-1; D unresolved. Trimming took 2 bases from V and 2 from J, leaving 10 bases between them. The CDR3 loop spans 14 amino acids. The V gene's germline CDR1 is GTSNPN and CDR2 SVGIG (reference sequence). CDR3 sequence (DNA): TGTGCCTGGAGTCCACGTTCTCCCTACAATGAGCAGTTCTTC. Its translation is CAWSPRSPYNEQFF.

This clonotype occurred once. This chain connects TRBV20-1 to TRBJ2-5; 12 bases match TRBD1. CDR1 and CDR2 from the germline V gene are DFQATT and SNEGSKA (reference sequence). There are 15 residues in the CDR3. Trimming cost V 2 bases and J 6 bases; bases outside gene matches: 7. CDR3 bases: TGCAGTGCTAGACCTGGGACAGGGGGCGGAAAGACCCAGTACTTC. This encodes CSARPGTGGGKTQYF.

The chain carries TRBV7-9 and TRBJ1-1, with D possibly TRBD1 on 5 matching bases. The CDR3 runs 15 residues. Deletions cut 5 bases from V and 0 bases from J, with 13 bases between. Per the germline V gene, CDR1 is SEHNR and CDR2 is FQNEAQ (reference sequence). CDR3 nucleotides: TGTGCCAGCAGCCAACGGGACGGGTTGAACACTGAAGCTTTCTTT. This gives the protein CASSQRDGLNTEAFF.

This clonotype was observed once. The chain carries TRBV6-2 or TRBV6-3 and TRBJ2-5; TRBD1 is a possible D gene (6 bases). This CDR3 has 15 residues. CDR1 is MNHEY and CDR2 is SVGEGT in the germline V gene. V gave up 6 bases and J gave up 3 bases, with 17 bases separating them. This CDR3 reads CASSRPTGAKETQYF. CDR3 DNA sequence: TGTGCCAGCAGCCGACCGACAGGAGCTAAAGAGACCCAGTACTTC.